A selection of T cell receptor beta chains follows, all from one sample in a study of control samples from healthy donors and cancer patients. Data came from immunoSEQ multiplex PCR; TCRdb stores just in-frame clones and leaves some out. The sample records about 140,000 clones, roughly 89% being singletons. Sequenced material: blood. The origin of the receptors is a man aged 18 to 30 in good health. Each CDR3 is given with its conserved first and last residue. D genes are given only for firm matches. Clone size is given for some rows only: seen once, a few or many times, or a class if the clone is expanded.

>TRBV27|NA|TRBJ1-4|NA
CASSRWSPLVATNEKLFF
TGTGCCAGCAGTCGGTGGTCCCCCCTAGTTGCAACTAATGAAAAACTGTTTTTT
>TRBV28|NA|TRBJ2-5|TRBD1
CASSPWTGGRETQYF
TGTGCCAGCAGCCCCTGGACAGGGGGAAGAGAGACCCAGTACTTC
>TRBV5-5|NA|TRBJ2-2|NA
CASSPGNTGELFF
TGTGCCAGCAGCCCTGGTAACACCGGGGAGCTGTTTTTT
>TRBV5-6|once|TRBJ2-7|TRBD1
CASSWDRGGYEQYF
TGTGCCAGCAGCTGGGACAGGGGGGGCTACGAGCAGTACTTC
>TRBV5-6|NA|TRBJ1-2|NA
CASSPRIEAHYGYTF
TGTGCCAGCAGCCCAAGGATCGAGGCTCACTATGGCTACACCTTC
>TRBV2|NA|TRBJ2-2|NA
CASSPQGPPNTGELFF
TGTGCCAGCAGTCCCCAGGGGCCCCCGAACACCGGGGAGCTGTTTTTT
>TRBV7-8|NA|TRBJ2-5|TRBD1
CASSLVGQQETQYF
TGTGCCAGCAGCTTAGTGGGACAGCAAGAGACCCAGTACTTC
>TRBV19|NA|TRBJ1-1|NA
CASSIGWGRLNTEAFF
TGTGCCAGTAGTATAGGGTGGGGGCGGTTGAACACTGAAGCTTTCTTT
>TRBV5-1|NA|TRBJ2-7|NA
CASSPESSSYEQYF
TGCGCCAGCAGCCCCGAGAGCAGTTCCTACGAGCAGTACTTC
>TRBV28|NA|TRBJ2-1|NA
CASLEGNEQFF
TGTGCCAGCCTGGAGGGGAATGAGCAGTTCTTC
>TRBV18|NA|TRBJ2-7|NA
CASSPTQGRNEQYF
TGTGCCAGCTCACCGACACAGGGTAGGAACGAGCAGTACTTC
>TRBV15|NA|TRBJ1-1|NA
CATSTHLAGGTEAFF
TGTGCCACCAGCACACACCTGGCAGGAGGGACTGAAGCTTTCTTT
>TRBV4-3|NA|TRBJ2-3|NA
CASSQFRHLGTDTQYF
TGCGCCAGCAGCCAATTTAGGCACTTGGGCACAGATACGCAGTATTTT
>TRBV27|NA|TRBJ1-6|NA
CASSLRDSGSPLHF
TGTGCCAGCAGTTTACGGGATAGTGGTTCACCCCTCCACTTT
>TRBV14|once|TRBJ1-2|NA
CASSQDTTGWAYGYTF
TGTGCCAGCAGCCAAGATACAACGGGGTGGGCCTATGGCTACACCTTC
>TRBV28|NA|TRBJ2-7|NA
CASSSTVGPPYEQYF
TGTGCCAGCAGCTCGACAGTGGGGCCTCCCTACGAGCAGTACTTC
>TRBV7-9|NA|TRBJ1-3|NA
CASSLVGFSGNTIYF
TGTGCCAGCAGCTTAGTAGGGTTCTCTGGAAACACCATATATTTT
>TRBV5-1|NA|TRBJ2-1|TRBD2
CASSWGPGLASNEQFF
TGCGCCAGCAGCTGGGGGCCGGGACTAGCCAGCAATGAGCAGTTCTTC
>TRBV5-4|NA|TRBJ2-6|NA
CATFLGQQGANVLTF
TGTGCCACCTTCCTCGGACAGCAAGGGGCCAACGTCCTGACTTTC
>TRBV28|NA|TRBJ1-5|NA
CASSSGTTYQPQHF
TGTGCCAGCAGCTCCGGGACAACCTATCAGCCCCAGCATTTT
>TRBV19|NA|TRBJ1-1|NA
CASSALPGTSNTEAFF
TGTGCCAGTAGTGCCCTCCCTGGAACATCGAACACTGAAGCTTTCTTT